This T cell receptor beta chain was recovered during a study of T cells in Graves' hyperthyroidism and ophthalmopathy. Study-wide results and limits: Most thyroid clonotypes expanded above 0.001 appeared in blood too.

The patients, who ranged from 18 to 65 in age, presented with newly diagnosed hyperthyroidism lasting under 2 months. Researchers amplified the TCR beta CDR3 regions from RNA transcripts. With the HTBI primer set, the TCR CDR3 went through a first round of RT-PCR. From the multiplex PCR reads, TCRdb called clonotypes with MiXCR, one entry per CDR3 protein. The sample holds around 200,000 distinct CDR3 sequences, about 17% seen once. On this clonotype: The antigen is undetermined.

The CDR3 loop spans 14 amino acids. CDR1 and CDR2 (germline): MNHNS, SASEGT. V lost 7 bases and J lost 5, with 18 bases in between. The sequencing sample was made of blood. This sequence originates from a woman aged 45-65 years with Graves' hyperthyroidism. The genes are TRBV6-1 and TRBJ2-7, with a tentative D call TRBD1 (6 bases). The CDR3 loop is CASTEGARGHEQYF. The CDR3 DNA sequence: TGTGCCAGCACCGAAGGGGCCAGGGGCCACGAGCAGTACTTC.